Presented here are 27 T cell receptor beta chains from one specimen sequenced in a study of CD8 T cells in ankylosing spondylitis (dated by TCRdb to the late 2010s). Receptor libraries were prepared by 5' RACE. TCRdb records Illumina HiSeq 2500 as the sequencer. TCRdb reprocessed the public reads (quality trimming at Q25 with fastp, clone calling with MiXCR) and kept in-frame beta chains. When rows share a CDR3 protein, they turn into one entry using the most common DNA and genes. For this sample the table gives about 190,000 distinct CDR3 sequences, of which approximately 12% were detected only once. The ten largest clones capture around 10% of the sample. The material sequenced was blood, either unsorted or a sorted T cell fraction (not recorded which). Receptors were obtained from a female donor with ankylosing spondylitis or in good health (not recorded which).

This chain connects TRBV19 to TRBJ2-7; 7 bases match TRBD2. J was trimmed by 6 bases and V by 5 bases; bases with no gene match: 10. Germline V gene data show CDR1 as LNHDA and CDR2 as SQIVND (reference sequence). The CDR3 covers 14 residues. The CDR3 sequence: CASSPRPSGVEQYF. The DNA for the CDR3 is TGTGCCAGTAGTCCACGACCTAGCGGAGTCGAGCAGTACTTC.

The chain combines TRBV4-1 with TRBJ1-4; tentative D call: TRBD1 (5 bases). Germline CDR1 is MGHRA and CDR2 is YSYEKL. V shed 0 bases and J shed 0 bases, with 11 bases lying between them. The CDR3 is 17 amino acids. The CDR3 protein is CASSQEPGAATNEKLFF. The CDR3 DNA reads TGCGCCAGCAGCCAAGAACCCGGGGCTGCAACTAATGAAAAACTGTTTTTT.

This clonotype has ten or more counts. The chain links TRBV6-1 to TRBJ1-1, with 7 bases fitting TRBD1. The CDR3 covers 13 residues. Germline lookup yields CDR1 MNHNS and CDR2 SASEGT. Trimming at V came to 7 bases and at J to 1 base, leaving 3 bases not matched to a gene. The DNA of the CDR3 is TGTGCCAGCACTGGACAGGAGAACACTGAAGCTTTCTTT. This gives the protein CASTGQENTEAFF.

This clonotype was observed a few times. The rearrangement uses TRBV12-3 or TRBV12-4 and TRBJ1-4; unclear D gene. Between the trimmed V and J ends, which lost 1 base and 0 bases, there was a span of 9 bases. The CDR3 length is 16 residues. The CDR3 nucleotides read TGTGCCAGCAGTTTAGGGCGGACGTCAACTAATGAAAAACTGTTTTTT. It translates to CASSLGRTSTNEKLFF.

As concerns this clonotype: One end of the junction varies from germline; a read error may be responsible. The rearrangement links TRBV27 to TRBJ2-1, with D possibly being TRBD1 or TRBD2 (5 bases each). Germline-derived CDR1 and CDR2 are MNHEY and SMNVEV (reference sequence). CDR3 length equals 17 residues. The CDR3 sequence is CASSLVGLWDLNNEQFF. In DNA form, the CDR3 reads TGCGCCAGCAGTTTAGTAGGTCTCTGGGACCTAAACAATGAGCAGTTCTTC.

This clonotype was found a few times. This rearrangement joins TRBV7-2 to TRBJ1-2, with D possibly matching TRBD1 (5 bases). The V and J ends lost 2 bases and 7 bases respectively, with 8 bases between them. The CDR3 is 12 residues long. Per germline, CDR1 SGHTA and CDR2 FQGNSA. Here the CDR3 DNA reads TGTGCCAGCAGCTTAAAGGGGTTTGGCTACACCTTC. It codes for CASSLKGFGYTF.

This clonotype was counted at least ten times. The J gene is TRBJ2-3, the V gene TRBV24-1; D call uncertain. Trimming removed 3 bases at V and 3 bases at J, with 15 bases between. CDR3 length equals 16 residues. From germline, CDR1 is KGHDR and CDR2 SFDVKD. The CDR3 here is CATSDLSSDWTDTQYF. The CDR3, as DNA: TGTGCCACCAGTGATCTATCTAGTGATTGGACAGATACGCAGTATTTT.

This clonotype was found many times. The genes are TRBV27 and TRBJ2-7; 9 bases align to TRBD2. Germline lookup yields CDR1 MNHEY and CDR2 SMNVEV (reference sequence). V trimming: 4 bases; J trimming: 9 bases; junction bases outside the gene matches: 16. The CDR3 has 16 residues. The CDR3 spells CASSSYLAGVARWQYF. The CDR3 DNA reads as TGTGCCAGCAGTTCCTATTTAGCGGGAGTGGCACGCTGGCAGTACTTC.

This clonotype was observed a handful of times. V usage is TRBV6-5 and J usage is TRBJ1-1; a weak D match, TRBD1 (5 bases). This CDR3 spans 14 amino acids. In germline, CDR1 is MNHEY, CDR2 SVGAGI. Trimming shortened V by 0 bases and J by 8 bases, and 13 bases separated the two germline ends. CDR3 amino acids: CASSYSLGTREAFF. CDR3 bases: TGTGCCAGCAGTTACTCTCTGGGGACCCGGGAAGCTTTCTTT.

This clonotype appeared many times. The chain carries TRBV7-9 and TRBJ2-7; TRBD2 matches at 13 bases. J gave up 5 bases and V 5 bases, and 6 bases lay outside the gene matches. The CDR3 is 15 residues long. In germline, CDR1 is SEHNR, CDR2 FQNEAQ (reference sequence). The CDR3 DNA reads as TGTGCCAGCAGCCTCCGGACTAGCGGGGGAAACGAGCAGTACTTC. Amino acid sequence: CASSLRTSGGNEQYF.

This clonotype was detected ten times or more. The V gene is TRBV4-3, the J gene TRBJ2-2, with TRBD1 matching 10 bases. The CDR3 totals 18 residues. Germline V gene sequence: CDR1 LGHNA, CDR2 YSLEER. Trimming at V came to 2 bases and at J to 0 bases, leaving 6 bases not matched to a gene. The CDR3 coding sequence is TGCGCCAGCAGCCAATCTACCGGGACAGGGGCGAACACCGGGGAGCTGTTTTTT. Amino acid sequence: CASSQSTGTGANTGELFF.

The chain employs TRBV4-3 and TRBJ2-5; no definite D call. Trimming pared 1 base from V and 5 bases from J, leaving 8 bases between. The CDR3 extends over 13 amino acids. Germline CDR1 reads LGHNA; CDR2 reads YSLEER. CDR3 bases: TGCGCCAGCAGCCAAGCGCTCAGGGAGACCCAGTACTTC. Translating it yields CASSQALRETQYF.

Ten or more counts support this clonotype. This chain's CDR3 is CATQWVNTEAFF. The CDR3 DNA follows: TGTGCCACCCAATGGGTAAACACTGAAGCTTTCTTT. V and J are TRBV28 and TRBJ1-1; D call uncertain. CDR1 is MDHEN, CDR2 SYDVKM, per germline. V lost 10 bases to trimming and J lost 2 bases, with 11 bases between them. The CDR3 loop spans 12 amino acids.

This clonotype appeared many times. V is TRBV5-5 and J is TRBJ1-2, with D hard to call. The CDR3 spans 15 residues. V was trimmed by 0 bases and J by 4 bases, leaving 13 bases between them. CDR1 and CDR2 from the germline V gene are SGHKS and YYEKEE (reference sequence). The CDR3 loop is CASSLALDLFYGYTF. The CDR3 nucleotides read TGTGCCAGCAGCTTGGCCTTGGACTTATTCTATGGCTACACCTTC. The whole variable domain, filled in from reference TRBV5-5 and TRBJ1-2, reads DAGVTQSPTHLIKTRGQQVTLRCSPISGHKSVSWYQQVLGQGPQFIFQYYEKEERGRGNFPDRFSARQFPNYSSELNVNALLLGDSALYLCASSLALDLFYGYTFGSGTRLTVV.

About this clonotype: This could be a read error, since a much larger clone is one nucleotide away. CDR3 protein: CASNLRPNEQYF. The CDR3 DNA sequence: TGTGCCAGCAACCTAAGGCCAAACGAGCAGTACTTC. This chain connects TRBV3-1 to TRBJ2-7; D gene unclear. Trimming took 7 bases from V and 5 from J, leaving 12 bases between them. This CDR3 has 12 residues. Germline loops: CDR1 LGHDT, CDR2 YNNKEL (reference sequence).

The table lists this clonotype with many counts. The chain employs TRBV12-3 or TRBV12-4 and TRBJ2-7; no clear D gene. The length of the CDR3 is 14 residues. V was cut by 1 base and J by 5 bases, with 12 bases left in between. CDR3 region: CASSLDPVVHEQYF. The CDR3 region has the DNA TGTGCCAGCAGTTTAGACCCTGTCGTCCACGAGCAGTACTTC.

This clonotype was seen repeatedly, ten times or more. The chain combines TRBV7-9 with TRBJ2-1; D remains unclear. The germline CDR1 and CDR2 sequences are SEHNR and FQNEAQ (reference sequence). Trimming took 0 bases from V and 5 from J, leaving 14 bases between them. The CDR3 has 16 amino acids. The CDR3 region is CASSLATFRGDNEQFF. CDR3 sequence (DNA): TGTGCCAGCAGCTTAGCGACCTTTCGTGGGGACAATGAGCAGTTCTTC. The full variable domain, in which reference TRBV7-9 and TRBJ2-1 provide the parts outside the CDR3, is DTGVSQNPRHKITKRGQNVTFRCDPISEHNRLYWYRQTLGQGPEFLTYFQNEAQLEKSRLLSDRFSAERPKGSFSTLEIQRTEQGDSAMYLCASSLATFRGDNEQFFGPGTRLTVL.

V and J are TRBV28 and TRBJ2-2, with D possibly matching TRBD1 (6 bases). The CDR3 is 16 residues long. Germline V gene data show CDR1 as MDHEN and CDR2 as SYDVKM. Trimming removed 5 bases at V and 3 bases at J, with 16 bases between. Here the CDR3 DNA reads TGTGCCAGCAGTCCCCGAGGCAGGGGATACACCGGGGAGCTGTTTTTT. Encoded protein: CASSPRGRGYTGELFF.

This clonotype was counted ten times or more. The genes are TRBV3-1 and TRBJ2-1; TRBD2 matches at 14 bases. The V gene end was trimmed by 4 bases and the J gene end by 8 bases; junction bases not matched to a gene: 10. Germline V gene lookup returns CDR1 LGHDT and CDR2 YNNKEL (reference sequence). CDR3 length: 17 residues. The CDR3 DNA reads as TGTGCCAGCAGCCTCGGACTAGCGGGAGGTTGGGGCGATGAGCAGTTCTTC. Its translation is CASSLGLAGGWGDEQFF.

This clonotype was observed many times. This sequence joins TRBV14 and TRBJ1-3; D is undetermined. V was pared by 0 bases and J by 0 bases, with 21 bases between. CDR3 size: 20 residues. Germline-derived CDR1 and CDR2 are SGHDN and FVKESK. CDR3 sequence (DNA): TGTGCCAGCAGCCAAGATAGGTTGGCAGTAAGAGTACCCTCTGGAAACACCATATATTTT. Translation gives CASSQDRLAVRVPSGNTIYF.

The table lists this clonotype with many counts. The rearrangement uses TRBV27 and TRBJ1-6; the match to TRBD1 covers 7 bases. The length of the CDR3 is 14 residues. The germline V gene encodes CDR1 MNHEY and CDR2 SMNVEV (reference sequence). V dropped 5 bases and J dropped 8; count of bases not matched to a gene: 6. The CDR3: CASSLQGRHSPLHF. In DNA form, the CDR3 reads TGTGCCAGCAGTCTACAGGGGAGGCATTCACCCCTCCACTTT.

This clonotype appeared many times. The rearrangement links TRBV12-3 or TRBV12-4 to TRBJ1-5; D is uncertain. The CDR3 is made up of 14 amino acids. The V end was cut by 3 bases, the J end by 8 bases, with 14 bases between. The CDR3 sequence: CASSFRPRNEPQHF. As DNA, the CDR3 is TGTGCCAGCAGTTTTCGGCCCCGCAACGAGCCCCAGCATTTT.

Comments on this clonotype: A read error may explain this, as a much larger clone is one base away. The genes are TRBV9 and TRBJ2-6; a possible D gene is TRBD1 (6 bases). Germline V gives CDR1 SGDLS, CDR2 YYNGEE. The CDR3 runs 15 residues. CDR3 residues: CASGVDRTGANVLTF. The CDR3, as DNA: TGTGCCAGCGGCGTAGACAGGACTGGGGCCAACGTCCTGACTTTC.

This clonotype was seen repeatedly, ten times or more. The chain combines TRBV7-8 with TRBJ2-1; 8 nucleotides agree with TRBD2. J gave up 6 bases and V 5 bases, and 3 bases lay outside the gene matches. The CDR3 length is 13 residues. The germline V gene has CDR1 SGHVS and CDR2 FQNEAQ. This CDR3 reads CASSHGTSNEQFF. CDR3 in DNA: TGTGCCAGCAGCCATGGGACTAGCAATGAGCAGTTCTTC.

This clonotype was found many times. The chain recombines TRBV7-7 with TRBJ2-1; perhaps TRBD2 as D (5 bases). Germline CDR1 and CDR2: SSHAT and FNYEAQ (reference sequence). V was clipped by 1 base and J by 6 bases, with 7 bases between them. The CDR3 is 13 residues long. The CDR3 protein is CASSLGLANEQFF. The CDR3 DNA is TGTGCCAGCAGCTTAGGGCTAGCCAATGAGCAGTTCTTC. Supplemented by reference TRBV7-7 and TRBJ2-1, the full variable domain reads GAGVSQSPRYKVTKRGQDVTLRCDPISSHATLYWYQQALGQGPEFLTYFNYEAQPDKSGLPSDRFSAERPEGSISTLTIQRTEQRDSAMYRCASSLGLANEQFFGPGTRLTVL.

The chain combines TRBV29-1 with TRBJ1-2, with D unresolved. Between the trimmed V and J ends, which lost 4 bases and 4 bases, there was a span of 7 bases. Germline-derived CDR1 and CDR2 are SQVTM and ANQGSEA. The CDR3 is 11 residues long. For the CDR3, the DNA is TGCAGCGTTGTTGCCCTCTATGGCTACACCTTC. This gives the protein CSVVALYGYTF.

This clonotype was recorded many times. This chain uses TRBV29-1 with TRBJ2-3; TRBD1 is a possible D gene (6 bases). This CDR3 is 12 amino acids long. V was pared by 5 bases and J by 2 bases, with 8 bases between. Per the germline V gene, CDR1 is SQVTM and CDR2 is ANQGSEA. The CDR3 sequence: CSVRDITDTQYF. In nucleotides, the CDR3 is TGCAGCGTTCGGGACATCACAGATACGCAGTATTTT.